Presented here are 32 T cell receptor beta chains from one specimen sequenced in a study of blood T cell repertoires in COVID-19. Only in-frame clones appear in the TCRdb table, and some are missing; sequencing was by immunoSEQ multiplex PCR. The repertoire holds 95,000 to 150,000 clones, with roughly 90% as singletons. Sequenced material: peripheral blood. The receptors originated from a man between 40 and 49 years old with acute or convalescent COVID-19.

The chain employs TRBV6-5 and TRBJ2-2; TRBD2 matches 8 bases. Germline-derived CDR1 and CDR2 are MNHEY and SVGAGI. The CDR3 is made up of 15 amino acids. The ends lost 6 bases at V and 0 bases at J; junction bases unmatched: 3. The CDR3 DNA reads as TGTGCCAGCAGCCGGGAGGGGACGAACACCGGGGAGCTGTTTTTT. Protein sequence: CASSREGTNTGELFF.

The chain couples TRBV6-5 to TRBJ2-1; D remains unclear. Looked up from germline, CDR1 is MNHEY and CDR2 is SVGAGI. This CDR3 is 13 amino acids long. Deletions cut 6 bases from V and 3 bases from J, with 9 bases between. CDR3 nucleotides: TGTGCCAGCAGGAGGATCGACTACAATGAGCAGTTCTTC. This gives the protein CASRRIDYNEQFF.

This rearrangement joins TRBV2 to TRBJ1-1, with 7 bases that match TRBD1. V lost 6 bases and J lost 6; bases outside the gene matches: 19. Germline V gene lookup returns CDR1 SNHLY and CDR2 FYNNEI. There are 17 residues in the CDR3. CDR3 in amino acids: CASSVPPGQLSSAEAFF. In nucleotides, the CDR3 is TGTGCCAGCAGCGTCCCTCCGGGACAGTTATCAAGTGCTGAAGCTTTCTTT.

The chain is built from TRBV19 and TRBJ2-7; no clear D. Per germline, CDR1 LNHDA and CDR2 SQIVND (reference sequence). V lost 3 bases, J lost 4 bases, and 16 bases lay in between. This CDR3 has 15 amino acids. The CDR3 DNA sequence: TGTGCCAGTAGTATTAATCAGCGACCTGGTTACGAGCAGTACTTC. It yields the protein CASSINQRPGYEQYF.

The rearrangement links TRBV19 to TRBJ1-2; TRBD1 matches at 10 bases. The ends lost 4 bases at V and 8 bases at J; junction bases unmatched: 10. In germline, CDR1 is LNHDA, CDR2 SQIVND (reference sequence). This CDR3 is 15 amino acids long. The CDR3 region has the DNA TGTGCCAGTAGTACTCCGGGACAGGGGTTGAGGGGCTACACCTTC. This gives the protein CASSTPGQGLRGYTF.

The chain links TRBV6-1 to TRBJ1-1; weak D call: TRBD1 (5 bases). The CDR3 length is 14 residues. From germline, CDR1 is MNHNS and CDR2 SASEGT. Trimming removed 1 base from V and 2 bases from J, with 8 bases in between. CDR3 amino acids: CASSEGQFNTEAFF. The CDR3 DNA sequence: TGTGCCAGCAGTGAAGGACAGTTCAACACTGAAGCTTTCTTT.

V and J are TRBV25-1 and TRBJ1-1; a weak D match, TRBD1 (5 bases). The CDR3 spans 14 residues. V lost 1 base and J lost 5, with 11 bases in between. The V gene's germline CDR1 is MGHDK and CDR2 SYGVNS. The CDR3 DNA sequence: TGTGCCAGCAGTGAATGGGCAGGGAAGACTGAAGCTTTCTTT. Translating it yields CASSEWAGKTEAFF. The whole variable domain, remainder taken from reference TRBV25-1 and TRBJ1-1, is EADIYQTPRYLVIGTGKKITLECSQTMGHDKMYWYQQDPGMELHLIHYSYGVNSTEKGDLSSESTVSRIRTEHFPLTLESARPSHTSQYLCASSEWAGKTEAFFGQGTRLTVV.

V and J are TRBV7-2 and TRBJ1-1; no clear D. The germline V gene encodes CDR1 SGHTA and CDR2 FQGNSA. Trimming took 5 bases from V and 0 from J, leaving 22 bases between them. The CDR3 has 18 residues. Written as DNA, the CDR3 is TGTGCCAGCAGCCCCAATGCGGGGAAAGTAAAGTTGAACACTGAAGCTTTCTTT. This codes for CASSPNAGKVKLNTEAFF.

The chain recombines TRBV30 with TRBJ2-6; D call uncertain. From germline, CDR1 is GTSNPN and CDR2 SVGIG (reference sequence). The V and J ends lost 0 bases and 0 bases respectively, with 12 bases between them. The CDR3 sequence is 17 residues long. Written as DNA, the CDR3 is TGTGCCTGGAGTGTACTGCGGTTCGGCTCTGGGGCCAACGTCCTGACTTTC. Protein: CAWSVLRFGSGANVLTF.

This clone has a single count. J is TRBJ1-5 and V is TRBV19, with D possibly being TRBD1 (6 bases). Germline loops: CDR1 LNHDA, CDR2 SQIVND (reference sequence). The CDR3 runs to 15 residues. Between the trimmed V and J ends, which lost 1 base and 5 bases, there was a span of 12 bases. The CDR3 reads CASSIGRAGDQPQHF. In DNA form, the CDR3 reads TGTGCCAGTAGTATAGGGCGGGCAGGGGATCAGCCCCAGCATTTT.

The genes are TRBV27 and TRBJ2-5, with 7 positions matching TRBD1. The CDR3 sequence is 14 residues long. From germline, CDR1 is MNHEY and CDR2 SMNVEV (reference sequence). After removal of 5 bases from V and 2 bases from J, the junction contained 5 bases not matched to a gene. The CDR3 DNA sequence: TGTGCCAGCAGTGGACAGGCGCCACAAGAGACCCAGTACTTC. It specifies CASSGQAPQETQYF.

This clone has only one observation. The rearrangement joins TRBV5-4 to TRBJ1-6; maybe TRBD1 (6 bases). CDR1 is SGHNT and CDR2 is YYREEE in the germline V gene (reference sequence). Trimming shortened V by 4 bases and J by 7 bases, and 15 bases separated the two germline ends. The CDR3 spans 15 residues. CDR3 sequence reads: CASSRGPGDNSPLHF. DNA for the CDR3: TGTGCCAGCAGCAGGGGACCAGGGGACAATTCACCCCTCCACTTT.

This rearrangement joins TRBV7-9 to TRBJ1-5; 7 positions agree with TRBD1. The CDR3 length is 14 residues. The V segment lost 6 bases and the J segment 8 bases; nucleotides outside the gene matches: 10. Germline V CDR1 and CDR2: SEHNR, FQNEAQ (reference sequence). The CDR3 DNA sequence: TGTGCCAGCAGTCCTTTCGACAGGGCTGAGCCCCAGCATTTT. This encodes CASSPFDRAEPQHF.

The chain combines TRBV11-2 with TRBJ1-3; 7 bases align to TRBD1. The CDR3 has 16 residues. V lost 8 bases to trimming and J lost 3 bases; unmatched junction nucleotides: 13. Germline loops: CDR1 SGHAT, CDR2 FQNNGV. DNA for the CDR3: TGTGCCAGCTCCAAAACAGGGGCCCTCGGTGGAAACACCATATATTTT. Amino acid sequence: CASSKTGALGGNTIYF. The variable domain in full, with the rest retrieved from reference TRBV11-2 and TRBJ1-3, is EAGVAQSPRYKIIEKRQSVAFWCNPISGHATLYWYQQILGQGPKLLIQFQNNGVVDDSQLPKDRFSAERLKGVDSTLKIQPAKLEDSAVYLCASSKTGALGGNTIYFGEGSWLTVV.

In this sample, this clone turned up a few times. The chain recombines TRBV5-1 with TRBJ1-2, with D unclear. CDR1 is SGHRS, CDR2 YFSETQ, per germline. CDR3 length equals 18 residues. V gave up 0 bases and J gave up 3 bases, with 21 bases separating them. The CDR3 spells CASSLAKGSPGVHYGYTF. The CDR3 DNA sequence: TGCGCCAGCAGCTTGGCCAAAGGCTCCCCGGGAGTACACTATGGCTACACCTTC.

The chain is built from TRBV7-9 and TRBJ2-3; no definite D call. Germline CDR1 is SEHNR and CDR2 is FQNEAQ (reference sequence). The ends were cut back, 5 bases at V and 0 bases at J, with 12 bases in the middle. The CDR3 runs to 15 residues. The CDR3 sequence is CASSHRLPSTDTQYF. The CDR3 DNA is TGTGCCAGCAGCCACAGATTACCTAGCACAGATACGCAGTATTTT.

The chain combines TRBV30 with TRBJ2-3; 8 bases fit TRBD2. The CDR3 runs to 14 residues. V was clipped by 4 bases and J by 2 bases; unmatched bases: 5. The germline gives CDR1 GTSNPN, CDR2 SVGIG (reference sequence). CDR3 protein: CAWTLSGNTDTQYF. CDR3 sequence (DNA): TGTGCCTGGACCCTTAGCGGGAACACAGATACGCAGTATTTT.

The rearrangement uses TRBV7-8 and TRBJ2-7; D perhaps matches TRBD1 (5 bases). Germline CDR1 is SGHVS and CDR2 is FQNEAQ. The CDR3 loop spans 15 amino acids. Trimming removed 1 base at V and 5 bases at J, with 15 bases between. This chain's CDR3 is CASSLGQGTLNEQYF. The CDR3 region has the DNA TGTGCCAGCAGCTTAGGGCAGGGTACCCTCAACGAGCAGTACTTC.

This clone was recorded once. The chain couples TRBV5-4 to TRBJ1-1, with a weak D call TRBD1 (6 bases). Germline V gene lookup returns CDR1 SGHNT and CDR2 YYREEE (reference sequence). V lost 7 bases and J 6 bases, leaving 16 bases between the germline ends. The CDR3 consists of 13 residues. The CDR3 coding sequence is TGTGCCAGCGAGATTCAGGGGATCCCTGAAGCTTTCTTT. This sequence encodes CASEIQGIPEAFF.

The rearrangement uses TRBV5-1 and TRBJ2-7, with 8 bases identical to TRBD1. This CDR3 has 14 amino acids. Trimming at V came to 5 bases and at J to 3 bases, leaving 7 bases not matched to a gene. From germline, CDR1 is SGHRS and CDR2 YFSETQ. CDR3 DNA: TGCGCCAGCAGAGATACAGGGGGTGTCTACGAGCAGTACTTC. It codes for CASRDTGGVYEQYF.

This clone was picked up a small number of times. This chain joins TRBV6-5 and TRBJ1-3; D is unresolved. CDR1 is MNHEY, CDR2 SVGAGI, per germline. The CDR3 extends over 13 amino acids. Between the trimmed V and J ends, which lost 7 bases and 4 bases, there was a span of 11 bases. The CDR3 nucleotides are TGTGCCAGCATTTTAGTCCAAGGAAACACCATATATTTT. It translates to CASILVQGNTIYF.

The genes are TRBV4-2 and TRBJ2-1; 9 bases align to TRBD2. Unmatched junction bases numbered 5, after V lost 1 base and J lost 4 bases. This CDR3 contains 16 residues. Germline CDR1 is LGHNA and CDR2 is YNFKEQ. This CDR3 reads CASSQGGGGQYNEQFF. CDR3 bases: TGTGCCAGCAGCCAAGGCGGGGGGGGCCAATACAATGAGCAGTTCTTC.

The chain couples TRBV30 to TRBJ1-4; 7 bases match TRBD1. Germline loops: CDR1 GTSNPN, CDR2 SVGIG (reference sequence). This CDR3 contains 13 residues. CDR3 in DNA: TGTGCTAGCTTAGGGACAGCTAATGAAAAACTGTTTTTT. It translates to CASLGTANEKLFF.

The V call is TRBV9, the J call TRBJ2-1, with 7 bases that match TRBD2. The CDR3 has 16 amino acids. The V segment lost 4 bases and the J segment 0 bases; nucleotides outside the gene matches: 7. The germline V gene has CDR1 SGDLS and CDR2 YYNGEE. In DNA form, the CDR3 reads TGTGCCAGCAGCCATACTAGCGCTAGCTCCTACAATGAGCAGTTCTTC. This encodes CASSHTSASSYNEQFF.

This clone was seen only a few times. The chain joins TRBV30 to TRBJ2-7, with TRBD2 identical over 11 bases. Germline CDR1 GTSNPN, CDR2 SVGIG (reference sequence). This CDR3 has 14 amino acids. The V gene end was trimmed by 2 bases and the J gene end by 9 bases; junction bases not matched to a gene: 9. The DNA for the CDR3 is TGTGCCTGGAGTTCTAGCGGGGGGCTCTTTGGGCAGTACTTC. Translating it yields CAWSSSGGLFGQYF.

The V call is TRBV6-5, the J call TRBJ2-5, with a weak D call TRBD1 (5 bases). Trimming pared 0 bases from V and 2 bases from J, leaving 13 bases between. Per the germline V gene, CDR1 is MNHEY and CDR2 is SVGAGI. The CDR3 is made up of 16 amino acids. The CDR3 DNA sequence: TGTGCCAGCAGTTACTCGAGGCCGGACAAACAAGAGACCCAGTACTTC. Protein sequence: CASSYSRPDKQETQYF.

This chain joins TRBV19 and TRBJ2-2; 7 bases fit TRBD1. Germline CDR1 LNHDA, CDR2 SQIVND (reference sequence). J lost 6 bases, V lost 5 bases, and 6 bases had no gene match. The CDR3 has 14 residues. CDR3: CASSSQGSAGELFF. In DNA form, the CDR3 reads TGTGCCAGTAGTTCACAGGGGTCCGCCGGGGAGCTGTTTTTT.

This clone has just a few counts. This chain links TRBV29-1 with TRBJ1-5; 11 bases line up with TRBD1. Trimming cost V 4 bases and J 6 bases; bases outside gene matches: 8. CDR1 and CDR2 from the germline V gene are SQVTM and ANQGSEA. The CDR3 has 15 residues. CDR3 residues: CSVVEGGQGAQPQHF. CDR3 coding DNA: TGCAGCGTTGTAGAGGGTGGACAGGGGGCTCAGCCCCAGCATTTT.

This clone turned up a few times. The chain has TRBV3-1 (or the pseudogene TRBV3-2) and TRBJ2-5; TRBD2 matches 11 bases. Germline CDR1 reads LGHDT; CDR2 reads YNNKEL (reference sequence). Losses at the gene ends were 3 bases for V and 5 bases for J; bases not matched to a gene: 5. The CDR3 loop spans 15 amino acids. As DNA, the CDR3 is TGTGCCAGCAGCCAGGGTAGCGGGGGGGCGGAGACCCAGTACTTC. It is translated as CASSQGSGGAETQYF.

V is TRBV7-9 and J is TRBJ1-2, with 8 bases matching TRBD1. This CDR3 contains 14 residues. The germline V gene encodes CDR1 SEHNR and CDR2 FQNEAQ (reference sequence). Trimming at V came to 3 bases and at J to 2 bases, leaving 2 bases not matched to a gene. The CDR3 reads CASSFGQGNYGYTF. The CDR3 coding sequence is TGTGCCAGCAGCTTCGGACAGGGAAACTATGGCTACACCTTC.

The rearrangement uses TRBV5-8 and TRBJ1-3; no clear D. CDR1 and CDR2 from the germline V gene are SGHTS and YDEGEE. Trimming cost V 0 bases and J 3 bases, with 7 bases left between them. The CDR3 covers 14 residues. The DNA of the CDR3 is TGTGCCAGCAGCTTGGCCGGGTTTGGAAACACCATATATTTT. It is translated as CASSLAGFGNTIYF.

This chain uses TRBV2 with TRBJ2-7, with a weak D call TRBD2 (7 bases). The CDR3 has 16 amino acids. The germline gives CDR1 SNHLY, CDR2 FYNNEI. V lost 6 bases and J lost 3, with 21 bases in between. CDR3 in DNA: TGTGCCAGCAGCAAAGGGGGGGGAACACCCCTCTACGAGCAGTACTTC. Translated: CASSKGGGTPLYEQYF.